This T cell receptor (beta chain) was sequenced during a study of PD-1 blockade in classical Hodgkin lymphoma. Study results and caveats: Patients who initiated nivolumab within 1 year of ASCT were excluded.

Brentuximab vedotin exposure varied, and every patient relapsed after autologous stem cell transplantation. The study recorded best responses of complete response, partial response or progressive disease. Germline loops: CDR1 SGHTA, CDR2 FQGNSA. Trimming removed 6 bases from V and 2 bases from J; junction bases left unmatched: 1. This CDR3 has 14 residues. With regard to this clone: Its specificity is not known.

Assay: immunoSEQ multiplex PCR; the TCRdb copy retains only in-frame clones and omits some. The sample has over 50,000 clones, about 85% seen once. This TCR was sampled from a human donor with classical Hodgkin lymphoma. The sample here was peripheral blood mononuclear cells (PBMCs), taken at baseline. V is TRBV7-2 and J is TRBJ2-3; 11 nucleotides match TRBD2. For the CDR3, the DNA is TGTGCCAGCAGACTAGCGGGAGCCACAGATACGCAGTATTTT. Translation: CASRLAGATDTQYF.